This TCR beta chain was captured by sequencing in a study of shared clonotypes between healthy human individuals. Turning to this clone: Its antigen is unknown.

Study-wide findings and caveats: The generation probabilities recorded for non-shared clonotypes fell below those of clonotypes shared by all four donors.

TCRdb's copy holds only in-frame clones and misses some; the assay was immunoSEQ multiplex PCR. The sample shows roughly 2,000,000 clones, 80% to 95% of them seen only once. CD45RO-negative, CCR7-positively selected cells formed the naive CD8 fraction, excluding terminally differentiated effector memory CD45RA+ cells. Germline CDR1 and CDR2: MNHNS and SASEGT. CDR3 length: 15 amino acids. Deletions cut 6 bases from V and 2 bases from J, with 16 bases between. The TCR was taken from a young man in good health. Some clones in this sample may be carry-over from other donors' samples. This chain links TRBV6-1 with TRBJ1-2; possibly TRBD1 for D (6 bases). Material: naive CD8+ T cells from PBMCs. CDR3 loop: CASRPLTGANYGYTF. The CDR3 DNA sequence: TGTGCCAGCAGGCCGTTGACAGGCGCAAACTATGGCTACACCTTC.